This T cell receptor beta chain was identified in a study of vaccination effects on CD4 cells after COVID-19. A 10-day culture period preceded the isolation of CD4+ T cells. BNT162b2 vaccine or mRNA-1273 vaccine was given to participants in two doses. Each culture had half its medium swapped for IL-2 medium on days 3 and 7. Produced via immunoSEQ multiplex PCR; TCRdb's table is partial and in-frame only. The sample has about 66,000 clones; around 70% are singletons. CDR1 and CDR2 from the germline V gene are MGHRA and YSYEKL. Trimming took 5 bases from V and 6 from J, leaving 25 bases between them. The CDR3 has 18 amino acids. As for this clone: What it recognizes is unknown.

The genes are TRBV4-1 and TRBJ2-2; the D gene is possibly TRBD1 (5 bases). The origin of this receptor is a human donor who received a COVID-19 vaccine. The sample consisted of CD4+ T cells from PBMCs cultured without peptide, taken after COVID-19 vaccination. DNA of the CDR3: TGCGCCAGCAGCTCTCCCCGTCGACAGATACCCGAGTCCGGGGAGCTGTTTTTT. It is translated as CASSSPRRQIPESGELFF.